This T cell receptor (beta chain) was captured by sequencing in a study of human CD8 memory T cell subsets. Points on this clonotype: Its antigen is not identified.

The authors drew RNA from duplicate vials of roughly 150,000 sorted CD8+ T cells per subset. There are 15 residues in the CDR3. Per germline, CDR1 SEHNR and CDR2 FQNEAQ (reference sequence). UMI-labeled 5' RACE was used to make TCR beta libraries. No DNA is given; TCRdb re-called the 5' RACE reads and lists each CDR3 protein once. The sample is made up of over 10,000 distinct CDR3 sequences, and the top ten hold more than 13% of it. Study observations and caveats: Although both stem-like subsets shared clonotypes with effector memory cells, the stem-like memory and precursor exhausted T cell repertoires overlapped only minimally with each other. According to Chao1 estimates, stem-like memory T cells seemed more diverse than precursor exhausted T cells were.

The gene calls are TRBV7-9 and TRBJ1-2; checking the TCRdb D call of TRBD1 is not possible without DNA. This receptor was identified in a human donor in good health. Sample: CD8+ T cells from PBMCs. CDR3 loop: CASSGTGDWAYGYTF. Combining the CDR3 with reference TRBV7-9 and TRBJ1-2 gives the whole variable domain DTGVSQNPRHKITKRGQNVTFRCDPISEHNRLYWYRQTLGQGPEFLTYFQNEAQLEKSRLLSDRFSAERPKGSFSTLEIQRTEQGDSAMYLCASSGTGDWAYGYTFGSGTRLTVV.